Listed here is a single T cell receptor beta chain. Its antigen is not yet known. No much larger clonotype is one base removed from it; base qualities were not supplied. Receptor libraries were prepared by the immunoSEQ multiplex PCR assay. The clones in this table, taken by TCRdb from immuneACCESS, are in-frame only. Not every clone is retained; where verified, under half of the shortfall comes from an unresolved V gene, and the cause of the rest is unknown. Present in this sample are about 160,000 clones, 85% to 90% of which were seen just once. The ten biggest clones cover around 12% of the sample. This entry is derived from a study of control samples from healthy donors and cancer patients (dated by TCRdb to the early 2020s). V and J lose 8 bases and 1 base, and a span of 14 bases separates them. From its cysteine to its phenylalanine, the CDR3 spans 14 amino acids. The sequence is cut down to CDR3 DNA, 42 bases in frame from base 1. Taken from the germline V gene, the CDR1 and CDR2 loops are LGHNA and YNFKEQ.

The sequencing sample was made of blood. This clonotype originated in a man between 25 and 39 years old in good health. The chain is made from TRBV4-2 and TRBJ1-1; no D segment can be confidently identified. Here is the DNA: TGTGCCAGCGCGGTTTCGGCCCAGAACACTGAAGCTTTCTTT. The encoded protein is CASAVSAQNTEAFF.